The rows below give T cell receptor beta chains drawn from one sample of a study of blood T cell repertoires in COVID-19. Clones were read by immunoSEQ multiplex PCR, and TCRdb kept only the in-frame ones, dropping some. The table shows approximately 500,000 clones, with approximately 92% occurring only once. Sequencing was carried out using peripheral blood. The receptors derive from a man between 18 and 35 years old with COVID-19, enrolled during active disease. The CDR3 runs from the conserved cysteine through the conserved F or W. Each record gives: V gene, clone size, D gene, J gene, CDR3 DNA, CDR3 protein. D genes are given only for firm matches. Clone size appears in some rows only: once, few, many, or a class for an expanded clone.

V: TRBV5-1; size: -; D: -; J: TRBJ2-5; DNA: TGCGCCAGCAGCGCTACAGGGCCAGAGACCCAGTACTTC; CDR3: CASSATGPETQYF
V: TRBV6-5; size: -; D: -; J: TRBJ1-1; DNA: TGTGCCACCAACCGCCAGGACACAGGGAAAGCTTTCTTT; CDR3: CATNRQDTGKAFF
V: TRBV5-6; size: few; D: -; J: TRBJ1-2; DNA: TGTGCCAGCAGCTATCAGCGCCCCGGAGGCTACACCTTC; CDR3: CASSYQRPGGYTF
V: TRBV25-1; size: -; D: TRBD1; J: TRBJ2-7; DNA: TGTGCCAGCAGCTGGGGACAGGGGCTCGAGCAGTACTTC; CDR3: CASSWGQGLEQYF
V: TRBV6-6; size: -; D: -; J: TRBJ2-1; DNA: TGTGCCAGCAAGAGATCGGATGAGCAGTTCTTC; CDR3: CASKRSDEQFF
V: TRBV29-1; size: -; D: TRBD2; J: TRBJ2-7; DNA: TGCAGCGTAGCGACTAGCGGGAGTTACGAGCAGTACTTC; CDR3: CSVATSGSYEQYF
V: TRBV5-1; size: -; D: TRBD1; J: TRBJ1-6; DNA: TGCGCCAGCAGCTCGAAGGGGACAGGGCCCGATAATTCACCCCTCCACTTT; CDR3: CASSSKGTGPDNSPLHF
V: TRBV7-8; size: -; D: TRBD1; J: TRBJ1-2; DNA: TGTGCCAGCAGCCTATCAGGGGGCACGTACTATGGCTACACCTTC; CDR3: CASSLSGGTYYGYTF
V: TRBV7-3; size: once; D: -; J: TRBJ2-5; DNA: TGTGCCAGCAGCTTAATCGTCATGACAGGGAGGCAAGAGACCCAGTACTTC; CDR3: CASSLIVMTGRQETQYF
V: TRBV5-6; size: -; D: -; J: TRBJ2-2; DNA: TGTGCCAGCAGCCCAGGACTGAACACCGGGGAGCTGTTTTTT; CDR3: CASSPGLNTGELFF
V: TRBV20-1; size: -; D: -; J: TRBJ2-7; DNA: TGCAGTGCTAGCACATATTACGAGCAGTACTTC; CDR3: CSASTYYEQYF
V: TRBV12-3/TRBV12-4; size: -; D: TRBD1; J: TRBJ1-2; DNA: TGTGCCAGCAGTTTCGGGACAGGGTATGGCTACACCTTC; CDR3: CASSFGTGYGYTF
V: TRBV11-2; size: -; D: TRBD2; J: TRBJ2-3; DNA: TGTGCCAGCAGCTTATTAGCGGGGGGGCAAGATACGCAGTATTTT; CDR3: CASSLLAGGQDTQYF
V: TRBV4-2; size: -; D: -; J: TRBJ1-1; DNA: TGTGCCAGCAGCCAACGAACAGGGTTGGACACTGAAGCTTTCTTT; CDR3: CASSQRTGLDTEAFF
V: TRBV6-5; size: -; D: TRBD1; J: TRBJ1-2; DNA: TGTGCCAGCAGCTACAAGGGACAGGCGACCTATGGCTACACCTTC; CDR3: CASSYKGQATYGYTF
V: TRBV3-1/TRBV3-2; size: -; D: TRBD2; J: TRBJ2-1; DNA: TGTGCCAGCAGCCAAGGCGGGAGCTATCAGTTCTTC; CDR3: CASSQGGSYQFF
V: TRBV7-9; size: -; D: -; J: TRBJ2-5; DNA: TGTGCCAGCAGCTTGAACAGGGAAGAGACCCAGTACTTC; CDR3: CASSLNREETQYF
V: TRBV14; size: -; D: TRBD1; J: TRBJ2-7; DNA: TGTGCCAGCAGTAGTAAGAACGGGACAGGGGGCTCCCGGGGCGAGCAGTACTTC; CDR3: CASSSKNGTGGSRGEQYF
V: TRBV7-8; size: once; D: TRBD2; J: TRBJ2-3; DNA: TGTGCCAGCAGCCTGACTAGCCCAGATACGCAGTATTTT; CDR3: CASSLTSPDTQYF
V: TRBV11-3; size: -; D: -; J: TRBJ1-3; DNA: TGTGCCAGCAGCTTAGGGTTCGCGGTGGGAAACACCATATATTTT; CDR3: CASSLGFAVGNTIYF
V: TRBV11-2; size: -; D: TRBD1; J: TRBJ2-3; DNA: TGTGCCAGCAGCTTAGAGACAGGGACAGATACGCAGTATTTT; CDR3: CASSLETGTDTQYF
V: TRBV21-1; size: once; D: -; J: TRBJ1-3; DNA: TGTGCCAGCTTGAGGAGCTCTGGAAACACCATATATTTT; CDR3: CASLRSSGNTIYF
V: TRBV11-2; size: -; D: -; J: TRBJ1-3; DNA: TGTGCCAGCAGCTTAGAACCTAGGGGAATGGGTGGAAACACCATATATTTT; CDR3: CASSLEPRGMGGNTIYF
V: TRBV28; size: -; D: -; J: TRBJ2-5; DNA: TGTGCCAGCAGTTCTGCCGCCGCTCGGGGGATAGAGACCCAGTACTTC; CDR3: CASSSAAARGIETQYF
V: TRBV24-1; size: once; D: TRBD2; J: TRBJ2-2; DNA: TGTGCCACCAGTGATTTGGGGACTAGCGGGTTCGGGGAGCTGTTTTTT; CDR3: CATSDLGTSGFGELFF
V: TRBV18; size: -; D: -; J: TRBJ1-4; DNA: TGTGCCAGCTCACCGAACCGGGAGAATGAAAAACTGTTTTTT; CDR3: CASSPNRENEKLFF
V: TRBV16; size: -; D: -; J: TRBJ2-7; DNA: TGTGCCAGCAGCCAACCCAAACGGGACTCCCCCTACGAGCAGTACTTC; CDR3: CASSQPKRDSPYEQYF
V: TRBV2; size: -; D: TRBD2; J: TRBJ2-3; DNA: TGTGCCAGCAATAGGCTAGCGGGAGTTACAGATACGCAGTATTTT; CDR3: CASNRLAGVTDTQYF
V: TRBV25-1; size: -; D: -; J: TRBJ1-1; DNA: TGTGCCAGCAGTGAAAACAGGGACGGCACTGAAGCTTTCTTT; CDR3: CASSENRDGTEAFF
V: TRBV10-1; size: -; D: TRBD2; J: TRBJ2-1; DNA: TGCGCCAGCAGTGGAGGGACTAGCCTCGATGAGCAGTTCTTC; CDR3: CASSGGTSLDEQFF
V: TRBV28; size: -; D: -; J: TRBJ1-6; DNA: TGTGCCAGCAGACCAACAGGCCAGAGCTCCTATAATTCACCCCTCCACTTT; CDR3: CASRPTGQSSYNSPLHF
V: TRBV3-1/TRBV3-2; size: -; D: -; J: TRBJ1-4; DNA: TGTGCCAGCAGCCAAGGGGGAGCAAAACTGTTTTTT; CDR3: CASSQGGAKLFF
V: TRBV5-4; size: once; D: -; J: TRBJ2-5; DNA: TGTGCCAGCAGCCCTACAGGGCTGGAGACCCAGTACTTC; CDR3: CASSPTGLETQYF
V: TRBV14; size: -; D: TRBD2; J: TRBJ2-3; DNA: TGTGCCAGCAGCCAAGTACTAGCGGGAGGGCCGATCACAGATACGCAGTATTTT; CDR3: CASSQVLAGGPITDTQYF
V: TRBV11-2; size: -; D: -; J: TRBJ1-6; DNA: TGTGCCAGCAGCCCTTGGGACTCCCGGCGAAATTCACCCCTCCACTTT; CDR3: CASSPWDSRRNSPLHF
V: TRBV2; size: few; D: TRBD1; J: TRBJ2-1; DNA: TGTGCCAGCAAGGTACAGGGGGTTTACAATGAGCAGTTCTTC; CDR3: CASKVQGVYNEQFF
V: TRBV9; size: -; D: -; J: TRBJ1-2; DNA: TGTGCCAGCAGCCCCAGTGGGGGGGCCAATGCCTATGGCTACACCTTC; CDR3: CASSPSGGANAYGYTF
V: TRBV4-1; size: few; D: TRBD2; J: TRBJ2-7; DNA: TGCGCCAGCAGCCCAGGGACTAGCGGGAGTTCCGAGCAGTACTTC; CDR3: CASSPGTSGSSEQYF
V: TRBV5-1; size: -; D: -; J: TRBJ1-2; DNA: TGCGCCAGCAGCTTGGGAGGCGGGGGCGGCAGCGGCTACACCTTC; CDR3: CASSLGGGGGSGYTF
V: TRBV7-2; size: -; D: -; J: TRBJ1-5; DNA: TGTGCCAGCAGCTTAGGGGAGGCGGGGCCCAGTCAGCCCCAGCATTTT; CDR3: CASSLGEAGPSQPQHF
V: TRBV19; size: -; D: TRBD2; J: TRBJ2-7; DNA: TGTGCCACCCGACGAGGACTAGCGGGAGACGAGCAGTACTTC; CDR3: CATRRGLAGDEQYF
V: TRBV28; size: -; D: -; J: TRBJ1-5; DNA: TGTGCCAGCAGTTTAGGCGGGGCCCATCAGCCCCAGCATTTT; CDR3: CASSLGGAHQPQHF
V: TRBV5-5; size: -; D: TRBD2; J: TRBJ2-1; DNA: TGTGCCAGCAGCCCACTAGCGGGGGGCTCCTACAATGAGCAGTTCTTC; CDR3: CASSPLAGGSYNEQFF
V: TRBV30; size: -; D: TRBD1; J: TRBJ1-2; DNA: TGTGCCTGGAGAGGGGGACAGGGAAAGCCTGGCTACACCTTC; CDR3: CAWRGGQGKPGYTF
V: TRBV27; size: -; D: TRBD2; J: TRBJ2-5; DNA: TGTGCCAGCAGCCGTTCGGGGGGGCAAGAGACCCAGTACTTC; CDR3: CASSRSGGQETQYF
V: TRBV12-3/TRBV12-4; size: once; D: -; J: TRBJ2-1; DNA: TGTGCCAGCAGTTTTCTCCATGAGCAGTTCTTC; CDR3: CASSFLHEQFF
V: TRBV7-9; size: -; D: TRBD1; J: TRBJ1-2; DNA: TGTGCCAGCAGCTATGCGATACAGGGGGGTTATGGCTACACCTTC; CDR3: CASSYAIQGGYGYTF
V: TRBV6-2/TRBV6-3; size: -; D: -; J: TRBJ2-3; DNA: TGTGCCAGCAGTCTCCTGGACGTTACAGGCGCCCTTGACACAGATACGCAGTATTTT; CDR3: CASSLLDVTGALDTDTQYF
V: TRBV5-1; size: -; D: TRBD2; J: TRBJ2-5; DNA: TGCGCCAGCAGCGGCCAACTAGCGGGGGGGTCCGAGACCCAGTACTTC; CDR3: CASSGQLAGGSETQYF
V: TRBV9; size: few; D: TRBD2; J: TRBJ2-3; DNA: TGTGCCAGCAGCGTAGCCGGGGAGGGTACGCAGTATTTT; CDR3: CASSVAGEGTQYF
V: TRBV7-2; size: -; D: TRBD1; J: TRBJ1-1; DNA: TGTGCCAGCAGCTTAGGGAGTTTGAGGGGGCGCGACACTGAAGCTTTCTTT; CDR3: CASSLGSLRGRDTEAFF